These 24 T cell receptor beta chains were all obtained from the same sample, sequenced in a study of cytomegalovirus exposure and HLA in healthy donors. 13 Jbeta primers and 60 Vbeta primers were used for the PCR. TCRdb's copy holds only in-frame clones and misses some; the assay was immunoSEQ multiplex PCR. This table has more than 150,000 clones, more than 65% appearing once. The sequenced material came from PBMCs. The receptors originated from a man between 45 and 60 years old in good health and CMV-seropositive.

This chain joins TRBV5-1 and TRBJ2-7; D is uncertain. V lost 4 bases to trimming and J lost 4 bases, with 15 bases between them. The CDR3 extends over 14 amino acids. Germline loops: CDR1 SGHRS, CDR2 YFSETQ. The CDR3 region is CASSPATAPYEQYF. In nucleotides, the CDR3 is TGCGCCAGCAGCCCAGCGACTGCCCCGTACGAGCAGTACTTC.

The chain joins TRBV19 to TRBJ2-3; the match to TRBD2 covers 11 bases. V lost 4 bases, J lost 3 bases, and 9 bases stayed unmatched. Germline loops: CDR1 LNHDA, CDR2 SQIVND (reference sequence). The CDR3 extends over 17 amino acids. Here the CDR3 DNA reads TGTGCCAGTAGTAGTCCCCCGGGGACTAGCGGAACAGATACGCAGTATTTT. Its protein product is CASSSPPGTSGTDTQYF.

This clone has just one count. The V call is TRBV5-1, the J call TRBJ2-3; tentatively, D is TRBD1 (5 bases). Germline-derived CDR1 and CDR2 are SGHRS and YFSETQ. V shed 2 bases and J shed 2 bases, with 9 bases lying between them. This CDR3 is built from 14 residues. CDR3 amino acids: CASSLPGPTDTQYF. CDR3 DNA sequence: TGCGCCAGCAGCTTACCAGGGCCCACAGATACGCAGTATTTT.

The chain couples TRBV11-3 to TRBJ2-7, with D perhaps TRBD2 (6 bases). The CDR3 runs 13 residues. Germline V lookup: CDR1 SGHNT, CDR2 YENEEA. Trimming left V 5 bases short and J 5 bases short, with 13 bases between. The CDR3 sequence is CASSKGTADEQYF. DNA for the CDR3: TGTGCCAGCAGCAAAGGGACTGCCGACGAGCAGTACTTC. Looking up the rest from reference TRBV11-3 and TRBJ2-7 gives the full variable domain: EAGVVQSPRYKIIEKKQPVAFWCNPISGHNTLYWYLQNLGQGPELLIRYENEEAVDDSQLPKDRFSAERLKGVDSTLKIQPAELGDSAVYLCASSKGTADEQYFGPGTRLTVT.

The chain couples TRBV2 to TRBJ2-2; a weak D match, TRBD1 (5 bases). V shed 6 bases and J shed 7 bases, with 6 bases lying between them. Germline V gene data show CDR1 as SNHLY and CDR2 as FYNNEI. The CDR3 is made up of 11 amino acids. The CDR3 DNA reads TGTGCCAGCAGGCAGGGCGGGGAGCTGTTTTTT. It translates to CASRQGGELFF.

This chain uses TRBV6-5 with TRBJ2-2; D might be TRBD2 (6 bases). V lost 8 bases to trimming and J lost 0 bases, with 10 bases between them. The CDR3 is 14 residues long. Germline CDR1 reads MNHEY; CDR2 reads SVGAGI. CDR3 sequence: CASVSGTNTGELFF. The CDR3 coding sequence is TGTGCCAGCGTTAGCGGTACGAACACCGGGGAGCTGTTTTTT.

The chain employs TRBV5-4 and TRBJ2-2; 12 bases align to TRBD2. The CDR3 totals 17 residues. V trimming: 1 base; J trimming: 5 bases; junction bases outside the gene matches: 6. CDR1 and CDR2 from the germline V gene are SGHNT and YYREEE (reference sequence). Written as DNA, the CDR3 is TGTGCCAGCAGCTTGAATGTTGGGACTAGCGGGACCGGGGAGCTGTTTTTT. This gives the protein CASSLNVGTSGTGELFF.

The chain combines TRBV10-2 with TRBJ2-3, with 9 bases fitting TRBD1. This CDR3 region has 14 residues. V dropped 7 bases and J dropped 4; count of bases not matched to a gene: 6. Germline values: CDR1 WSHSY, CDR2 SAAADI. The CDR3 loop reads CASTGQGISDTQYF. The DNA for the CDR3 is TGCGCCAGCACCGGACAGGGGATATCAGATACGCAGTATTTT.

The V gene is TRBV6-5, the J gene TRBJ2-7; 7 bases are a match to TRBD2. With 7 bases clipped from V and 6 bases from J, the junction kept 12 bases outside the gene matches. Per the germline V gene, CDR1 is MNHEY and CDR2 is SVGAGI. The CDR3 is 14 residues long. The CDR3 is CASTLGGGSSEQYF. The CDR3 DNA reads TGTGCCAGCACCTTGGGGGGGGGTAGTAGCGAGCAGTACTTC.

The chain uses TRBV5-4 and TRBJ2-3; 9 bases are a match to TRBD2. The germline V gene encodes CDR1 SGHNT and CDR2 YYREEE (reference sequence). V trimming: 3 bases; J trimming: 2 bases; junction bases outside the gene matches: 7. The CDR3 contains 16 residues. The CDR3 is CASSSPSGAVTDTQYF. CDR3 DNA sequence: TGTGCCAGCAGCTCCCCTAGCGGGGCCGTCACAGATACGCAGTATTTT.

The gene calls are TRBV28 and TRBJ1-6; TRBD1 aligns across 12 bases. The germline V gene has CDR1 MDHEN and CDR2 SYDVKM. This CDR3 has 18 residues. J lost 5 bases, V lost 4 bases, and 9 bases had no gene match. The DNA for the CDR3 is TGTGCCAGCAGTTCCCCGGGACAGGGGGCAGGGGATAATTCACCCCTCCACTTT. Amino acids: CASSSPGQGAGDNSPLHF.

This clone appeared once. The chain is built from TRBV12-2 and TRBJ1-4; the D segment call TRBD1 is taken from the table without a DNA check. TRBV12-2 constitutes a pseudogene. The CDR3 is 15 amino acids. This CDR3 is CASPRGAGGDEKLFF. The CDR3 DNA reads TGTGCAAGTCCAAGAGGGGCAGGGGGCGATGAAAAACTGTTTTTT.

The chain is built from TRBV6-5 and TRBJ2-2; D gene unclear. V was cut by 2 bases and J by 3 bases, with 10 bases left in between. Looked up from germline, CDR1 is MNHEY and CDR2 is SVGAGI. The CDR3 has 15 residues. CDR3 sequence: CASSYTVSYTGELFF. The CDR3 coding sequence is TGTGCCAGCAGTTACACGGTCTCTTACACCGGGGAGCTGTTTTTT.

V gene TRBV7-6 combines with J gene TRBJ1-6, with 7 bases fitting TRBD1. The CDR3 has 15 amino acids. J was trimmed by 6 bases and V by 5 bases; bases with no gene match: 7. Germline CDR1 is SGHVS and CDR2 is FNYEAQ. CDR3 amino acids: CASSVTGTANSPLHF. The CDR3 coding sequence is TGTGCCAGCAGCGTGACCGGGACAGCTAATTCACCCCTCCACTTT.

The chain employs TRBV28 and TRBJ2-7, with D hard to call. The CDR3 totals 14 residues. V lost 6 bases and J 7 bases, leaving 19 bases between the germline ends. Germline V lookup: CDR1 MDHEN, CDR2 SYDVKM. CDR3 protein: CASSLQIPTKEQYF. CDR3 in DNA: TGTGCCAGCAGCTTACAAATTCCTACGAAGGAGCAGTACTTC.

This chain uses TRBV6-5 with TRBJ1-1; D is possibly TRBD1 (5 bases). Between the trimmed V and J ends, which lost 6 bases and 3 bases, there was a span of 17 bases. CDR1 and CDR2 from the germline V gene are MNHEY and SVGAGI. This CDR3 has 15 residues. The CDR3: CASRPRGGADTEAFF. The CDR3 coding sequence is TGTGCCAGCAGACCGAGGGGAGGAGCGGACACTGAAGCTTTCTTT.

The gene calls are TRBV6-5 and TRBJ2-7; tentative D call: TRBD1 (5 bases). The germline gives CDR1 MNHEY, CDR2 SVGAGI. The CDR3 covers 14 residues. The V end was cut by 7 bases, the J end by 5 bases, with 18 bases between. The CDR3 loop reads CASNLRQTPHEQYF. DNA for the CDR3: TGTGCCAGCAATTTGAGACAGACGCCCCACGAGCAGTACTTC.

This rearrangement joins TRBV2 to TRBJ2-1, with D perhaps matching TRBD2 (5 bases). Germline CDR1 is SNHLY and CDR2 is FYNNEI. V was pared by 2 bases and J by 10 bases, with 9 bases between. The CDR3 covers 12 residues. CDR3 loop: CASSEQRGEQFF. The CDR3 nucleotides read TGTGCCAGCAGTGAACAACGAGGGGAGCAGTTCTTC.

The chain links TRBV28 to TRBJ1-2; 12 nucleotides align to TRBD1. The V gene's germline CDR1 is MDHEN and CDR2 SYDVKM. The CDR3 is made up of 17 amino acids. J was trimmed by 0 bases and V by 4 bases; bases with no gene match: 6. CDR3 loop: CASSSGTGGRSNYGYTF. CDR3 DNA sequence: TGTGCCAGCAGTTCCGGGACAGGGGGCCGTTCTAACTATGGCTACACCTTC.

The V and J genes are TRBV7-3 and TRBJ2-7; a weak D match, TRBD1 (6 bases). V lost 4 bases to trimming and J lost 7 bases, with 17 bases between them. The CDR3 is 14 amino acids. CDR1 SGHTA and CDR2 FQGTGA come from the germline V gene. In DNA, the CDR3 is TGTGCCAGCAGCTCGGACAGCCGCTCGAGGGAGCAGTACTTC. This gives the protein CASSSDSRSREQYF.

The CDR3 DNA follows: TGTGCCACCTCCTCTAGCGGCGTACAAGAGACCCAGTACTTC. Residues: CATSSSGVQETQYF. This chain uses TRBV2 with TRBJ2-5, with TRBD2 identical over 7 bases. Per the germline V gene, CDR1 is SNHLY and CDR2 is FYNNEI. This CDR3 comprises 14 residues. J gave up 2 bases and V 10 bases, and 10 bases lay outside the gene matches.

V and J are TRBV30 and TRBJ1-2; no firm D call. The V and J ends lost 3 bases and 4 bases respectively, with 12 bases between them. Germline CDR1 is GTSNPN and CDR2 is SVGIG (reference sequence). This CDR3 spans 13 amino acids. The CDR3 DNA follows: TGTGCCTGGAGACAAGTTCAGTTCTATGGCTACACCTTC. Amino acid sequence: CAWRQVQFYGYTF.

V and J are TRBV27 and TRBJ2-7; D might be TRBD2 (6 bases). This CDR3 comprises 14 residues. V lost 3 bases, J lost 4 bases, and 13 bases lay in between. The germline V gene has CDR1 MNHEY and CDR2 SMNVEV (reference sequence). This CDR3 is CASSFLGRGYEQYF. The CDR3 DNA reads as TGTGCCAGCAGTTTCCTCGGGAGAGGGTACGAGCAGTACTTC.

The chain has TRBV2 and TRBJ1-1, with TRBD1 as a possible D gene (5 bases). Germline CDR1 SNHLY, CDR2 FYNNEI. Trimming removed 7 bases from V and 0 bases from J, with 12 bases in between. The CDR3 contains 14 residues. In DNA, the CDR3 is TGTGCCAGCAACAGGACCCCCATGAACACTGAAGCTTTCTTT. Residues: CASNRTPMNTEAFF.